The clone carrying this TCR beta chain occurred once. Using immunoSEQ multiplex PCR, the repertoire was profiled, and TCRdb retains in-frame clones only, with some absent. There are some 38,000 clones in the sample; about 95% occur only once, and around 0.4% lies in the top ten. V was trimmed by 5 bases and J by 0 bases, leaving 9 bases between them. Germline CDR1 is SGHTA and CDR2 is FQGTGA. This CDR3 is built from 14 residues. The data derive from a study of T cell changes during pregnancy in multiple sclerosis. The chain links TRBV7-3 to TRBJ2-3; D is possibly TRBD2 (6 bases). Sequences were derived from CD4+ T cells from peripheral blood mononuclear cells, sampled in the second trimester of pregnancy. The sequence was collected from a female donor with multiple sclerosis, enrolled in a pregnancy study. The CDR3 sequence: CASSIGTSTDTQYF. The CDR3 region has the DNA TGTGCCAGCAGCATCGGGACTAGCACAGATACGCAGTATTTT.